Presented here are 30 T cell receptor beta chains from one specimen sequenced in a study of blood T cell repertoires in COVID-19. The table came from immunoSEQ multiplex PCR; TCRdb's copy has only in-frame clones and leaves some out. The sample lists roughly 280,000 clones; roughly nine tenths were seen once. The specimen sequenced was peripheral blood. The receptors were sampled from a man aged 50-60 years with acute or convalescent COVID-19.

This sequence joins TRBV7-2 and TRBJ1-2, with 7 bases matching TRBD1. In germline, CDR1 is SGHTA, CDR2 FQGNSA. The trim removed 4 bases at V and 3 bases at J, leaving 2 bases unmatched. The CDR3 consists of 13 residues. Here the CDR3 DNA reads TGTGCCAGCAGCTCCGGACAGGACTATGGCTACACCTTC. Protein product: CASSSGQDYGYTF.

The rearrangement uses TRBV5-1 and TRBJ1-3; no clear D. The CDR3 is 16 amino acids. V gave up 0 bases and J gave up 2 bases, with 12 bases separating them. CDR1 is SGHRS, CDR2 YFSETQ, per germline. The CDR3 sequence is CASSLAGRAAGNTIYF. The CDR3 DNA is TGCGCCAGCAGCTTGGCCGGGAGGGCGGCTGGAAACACCATATATTTT.

The CDR3 reads CASTPPANTGELFF. The CDR3 coding sequence is TGTGCCAGCACCCCCCCTGCGAACACCGGGGAGCTGTTTTTT. V usage is TRBV9 and J usage is TRBJ2-2; D call uncertain. Germline V lookup: CDR1 SGDLS, CDR2 YYNGEE. V gave up 6 bases and J gave up 0 bases, with 9 bases separating them. There are 14 residues in the CDR3.

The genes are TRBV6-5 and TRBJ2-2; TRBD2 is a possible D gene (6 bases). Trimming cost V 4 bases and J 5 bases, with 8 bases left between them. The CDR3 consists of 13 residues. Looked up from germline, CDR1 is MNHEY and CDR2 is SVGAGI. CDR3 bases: TGTGCCAGCAGTTCCCGGGGGACCGGGGAGCTGTTTTTT. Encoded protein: CASSSRGTGELFF.

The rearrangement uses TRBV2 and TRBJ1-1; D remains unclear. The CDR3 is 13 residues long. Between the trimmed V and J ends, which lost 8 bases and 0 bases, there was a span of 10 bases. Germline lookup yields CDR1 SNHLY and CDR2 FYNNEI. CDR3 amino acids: CASVQELNTEAFF. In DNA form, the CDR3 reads TGTGCCAGCGTTCAAGAGCTGAACACTGAAGCTTTCTTT.

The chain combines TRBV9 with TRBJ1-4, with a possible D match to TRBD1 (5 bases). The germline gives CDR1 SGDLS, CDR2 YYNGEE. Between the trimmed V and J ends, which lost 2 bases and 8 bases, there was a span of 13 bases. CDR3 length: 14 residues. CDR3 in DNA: TGTGCCAGCAGCGTTGGAAACAGGAAGGAAAAACTGTTTTTT. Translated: CASSVGNRKEKLFF.

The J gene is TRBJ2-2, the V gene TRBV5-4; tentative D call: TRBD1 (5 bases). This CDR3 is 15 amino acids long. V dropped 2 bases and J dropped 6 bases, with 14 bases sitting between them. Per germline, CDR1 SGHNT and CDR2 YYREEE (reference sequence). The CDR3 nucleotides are TGTGCCAGCAGCTTATTTCGGGCAGGGTCCGGGGAGCTGTTTTTT. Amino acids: CASSLFRAGSGELFF.

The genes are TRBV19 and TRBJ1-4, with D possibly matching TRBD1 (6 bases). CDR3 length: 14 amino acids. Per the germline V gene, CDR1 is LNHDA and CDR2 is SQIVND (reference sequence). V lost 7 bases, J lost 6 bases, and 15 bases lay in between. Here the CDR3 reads CASTRGGADEKLFF. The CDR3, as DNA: TGTGCCAGTACCCGGGGGGGGGCTGATGAAAAACTGTTTTTT.

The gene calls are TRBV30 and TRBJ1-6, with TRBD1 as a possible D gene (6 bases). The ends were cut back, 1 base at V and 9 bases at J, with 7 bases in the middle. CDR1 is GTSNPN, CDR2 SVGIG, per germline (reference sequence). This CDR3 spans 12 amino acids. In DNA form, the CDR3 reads TGTGCCTGGAGTGAAGGGGGTTCACCCCTCCACTTT. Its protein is CAWSEGGSPLHF.

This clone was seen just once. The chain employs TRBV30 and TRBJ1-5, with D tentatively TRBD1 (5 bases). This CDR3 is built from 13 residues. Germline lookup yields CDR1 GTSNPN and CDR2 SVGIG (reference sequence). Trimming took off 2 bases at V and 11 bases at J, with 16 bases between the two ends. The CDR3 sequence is CAWSKGGAFAQHF. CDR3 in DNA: TGTGCCTGGAGTAAGGGAGGGGCCTTCGCCCAGCATTTT.

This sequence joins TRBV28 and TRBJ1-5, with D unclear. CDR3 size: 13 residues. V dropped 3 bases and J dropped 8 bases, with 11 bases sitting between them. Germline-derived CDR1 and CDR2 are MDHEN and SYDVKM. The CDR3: CASSLPTREPQHF. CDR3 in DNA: TGTGCCAGCAGTTTGCCCACTAGGGAGCCCCAGCATTTT.

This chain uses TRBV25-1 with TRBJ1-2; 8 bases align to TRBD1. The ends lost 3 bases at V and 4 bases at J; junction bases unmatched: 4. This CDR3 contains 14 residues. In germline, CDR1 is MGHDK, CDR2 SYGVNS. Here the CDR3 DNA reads TGTGCCAGCAGTGAGCAGGGGGCATTCTATGGCTACACCTTC. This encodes CASSEQGAFYGYTF.

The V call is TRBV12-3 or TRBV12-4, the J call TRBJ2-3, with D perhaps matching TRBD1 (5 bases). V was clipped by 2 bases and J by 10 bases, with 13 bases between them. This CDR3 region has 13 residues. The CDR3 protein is CASSLIVQAAQYF. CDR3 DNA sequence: TGTGCCAGCAGTTTAATCGTACAGGCCGCGCAGTATTTT.

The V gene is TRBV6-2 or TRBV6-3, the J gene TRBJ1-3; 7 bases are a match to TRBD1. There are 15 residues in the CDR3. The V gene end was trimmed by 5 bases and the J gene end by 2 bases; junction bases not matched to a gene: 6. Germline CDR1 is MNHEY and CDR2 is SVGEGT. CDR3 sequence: CASSTYRGTGNTIYF. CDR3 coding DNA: TGTGCCAGCAGTACCTACAGGGGTACTGGAAACACCATATATTTT.

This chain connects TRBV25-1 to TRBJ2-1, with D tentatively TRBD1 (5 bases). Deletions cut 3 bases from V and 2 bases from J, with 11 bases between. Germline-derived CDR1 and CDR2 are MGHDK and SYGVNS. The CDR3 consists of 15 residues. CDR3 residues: CASSEGRWPYNEQFF. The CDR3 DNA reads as TGTGCCAGCAGTGAGGGGCGATGGCCCTACAATGAGCAGTTCTTC.

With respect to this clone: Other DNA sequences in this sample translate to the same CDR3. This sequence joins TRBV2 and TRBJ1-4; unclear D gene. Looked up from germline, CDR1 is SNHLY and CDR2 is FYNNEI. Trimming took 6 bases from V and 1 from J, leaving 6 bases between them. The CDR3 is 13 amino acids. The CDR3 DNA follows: TGTGCCAGCAGCGGGGAAACTAATGAAAAACTGTTTTTT. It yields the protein CASSGETNEKLFF.

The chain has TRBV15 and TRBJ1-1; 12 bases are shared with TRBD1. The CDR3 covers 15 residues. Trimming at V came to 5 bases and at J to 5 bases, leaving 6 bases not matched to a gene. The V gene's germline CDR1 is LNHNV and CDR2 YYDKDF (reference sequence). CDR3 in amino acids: CATSWGQGASTEAFF. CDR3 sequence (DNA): TGTGCCACCAGCTGGGGACAGGGGGCATCGACTGAAGCTTTCTTT.

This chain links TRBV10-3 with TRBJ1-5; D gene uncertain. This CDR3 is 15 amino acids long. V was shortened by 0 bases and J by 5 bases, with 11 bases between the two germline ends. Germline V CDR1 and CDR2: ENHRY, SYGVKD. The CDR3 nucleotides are TGTGCCATCAGTGAGTCGAGCGGCGGGGATCAGCCCCAGCATTTT. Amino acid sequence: CAISESSGGDQPQHF.

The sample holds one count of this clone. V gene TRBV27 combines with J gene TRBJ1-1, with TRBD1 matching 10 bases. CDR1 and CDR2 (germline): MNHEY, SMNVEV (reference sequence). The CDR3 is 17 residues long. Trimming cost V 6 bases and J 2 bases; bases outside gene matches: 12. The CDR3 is CASRRDRGNLKNTEAFF. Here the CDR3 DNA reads TGTGCCAGCAGGCGGGACAGGGGTAATTTGAAAAACACTGAAGCTTTCTTT.

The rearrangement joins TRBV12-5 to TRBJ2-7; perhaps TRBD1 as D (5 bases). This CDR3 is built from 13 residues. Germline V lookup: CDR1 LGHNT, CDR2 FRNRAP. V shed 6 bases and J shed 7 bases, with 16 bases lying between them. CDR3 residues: CASGALNGQEQYF. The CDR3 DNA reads TGTGCTAGTGGCGCCCTGAACGGACAAGAGCAGTACTTC.

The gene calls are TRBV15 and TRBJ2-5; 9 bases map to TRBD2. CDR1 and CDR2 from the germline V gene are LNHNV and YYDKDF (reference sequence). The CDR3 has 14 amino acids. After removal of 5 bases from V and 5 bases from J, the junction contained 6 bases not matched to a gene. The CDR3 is CATSPRGGAETQYF. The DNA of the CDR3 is TGTGCCACCAGCCCCCGCGGGGGGGCGGAGACCCAGTACTTC. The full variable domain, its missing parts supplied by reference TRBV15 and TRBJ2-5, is DAMVIQNPRYQVTQFGKPVTLSCSQTLNHNVMYWYQQKSSQAPKLLFHYYDKDFNNEADTPDNFQSRRPNTSFCFLDIRSPGLGDTAMYLCATSPRGGAETQYFGPGTRLLVL.

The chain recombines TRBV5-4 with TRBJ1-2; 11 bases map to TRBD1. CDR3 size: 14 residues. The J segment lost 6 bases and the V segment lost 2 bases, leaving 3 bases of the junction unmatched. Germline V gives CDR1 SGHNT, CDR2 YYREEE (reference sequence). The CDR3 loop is CASSLSGQGDGYTF. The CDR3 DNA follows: TGTGCCAGCAGCTTATCGGGACAGGGGGATGGCTACACCTTC.

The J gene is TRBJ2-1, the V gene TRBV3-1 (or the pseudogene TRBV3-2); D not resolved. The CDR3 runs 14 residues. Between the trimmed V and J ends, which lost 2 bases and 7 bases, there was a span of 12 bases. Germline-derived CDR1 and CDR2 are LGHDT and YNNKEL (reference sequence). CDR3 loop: CASSQSITSNEQFF. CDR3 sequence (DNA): TGTGCCAGCAGCCAATCTATCACTTCTAATGAGCAGTTCTTC.

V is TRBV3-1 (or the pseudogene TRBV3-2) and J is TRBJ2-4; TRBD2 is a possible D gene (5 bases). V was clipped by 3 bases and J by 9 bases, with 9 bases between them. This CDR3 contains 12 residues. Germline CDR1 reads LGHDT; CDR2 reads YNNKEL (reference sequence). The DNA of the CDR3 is TGTGCCAGCAGCCAGGGCGGGCGCATTCAGTACTTC. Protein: CASSQGGRIQYF.

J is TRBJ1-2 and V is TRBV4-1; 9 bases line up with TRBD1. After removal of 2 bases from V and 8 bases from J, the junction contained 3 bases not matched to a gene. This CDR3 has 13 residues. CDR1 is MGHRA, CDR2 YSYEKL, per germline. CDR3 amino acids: CASSQPDRGGYTF. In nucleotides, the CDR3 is TGCGCCAGCAGCCAACCGGACAGGGGCGGCTACACCTTC.

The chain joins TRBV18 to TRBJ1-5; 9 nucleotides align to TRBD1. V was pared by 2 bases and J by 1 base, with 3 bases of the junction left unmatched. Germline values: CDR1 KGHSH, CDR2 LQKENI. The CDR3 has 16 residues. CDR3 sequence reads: CASSPLTGGSNQPQHF. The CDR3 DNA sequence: TGTGCCAGCTCACCATTGACAGGGGGGAGCAATCAGCCCCAGCATTTT. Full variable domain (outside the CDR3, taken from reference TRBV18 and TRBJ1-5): NAGVMQNPRHLVRRRGQEARLRCSPMKGHSHVYWYRQLPEEGLKFMVYLQKENIIDESGMPKERFSAEFPKEGPSILRIQQVVRGDSAAYFCASSPLTGGSNQPQHFGDGTRLSIL.

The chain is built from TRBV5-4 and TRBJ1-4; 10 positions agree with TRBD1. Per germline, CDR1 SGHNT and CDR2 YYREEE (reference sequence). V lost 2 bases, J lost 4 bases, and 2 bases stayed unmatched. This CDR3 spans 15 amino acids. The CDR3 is CASSFRDRGNEKLFF. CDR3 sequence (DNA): TGTGCCAGCAGCTTCCGGGACAGGGGTAATGAAAAACTGTTTTTT.

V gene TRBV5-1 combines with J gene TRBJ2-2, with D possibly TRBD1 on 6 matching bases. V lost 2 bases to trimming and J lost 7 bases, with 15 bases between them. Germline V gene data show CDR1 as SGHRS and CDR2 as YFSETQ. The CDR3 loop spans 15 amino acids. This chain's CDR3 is CASSLEQGLGGELFF. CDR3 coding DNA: TGCGCCAGCAGCTTAGAACAGGGCCTTGGCGGGGAGCTGTTTTTT.

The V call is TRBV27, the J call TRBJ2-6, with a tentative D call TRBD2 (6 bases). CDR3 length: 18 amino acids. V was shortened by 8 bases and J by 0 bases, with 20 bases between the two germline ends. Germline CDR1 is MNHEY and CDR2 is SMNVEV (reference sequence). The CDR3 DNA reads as TGTGCCAGCTCCCCGAGTGGGGGGTTAAGCTCTGGGGCCAACGTCCTGACTTTC. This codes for CASSPSGGLSSGANVLTF.

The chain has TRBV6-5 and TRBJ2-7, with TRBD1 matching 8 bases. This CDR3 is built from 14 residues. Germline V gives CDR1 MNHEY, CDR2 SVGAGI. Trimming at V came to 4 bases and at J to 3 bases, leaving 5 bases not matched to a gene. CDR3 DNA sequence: TGTGCCAGCAGTTCCAGGGGGCGAATCTACGAGCAGTACTTC. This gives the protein CASSSRGRIYEQYF.